The clone carrying this TCR beta chain has just a few counts. These data are taken from a study of patients and donors after allogeneic stem cell transplantation. The V gene's germline CDR1 is DFQATT and CDR2 SNEGSKA (reference sequence). J was trimmed by 4 bases and V by 1 base; bases with no gene match: 6. This CDR3 comprises 14 residues. TCRdb redid the calling of the RT-PCR reads with MiXCR, one entry per CDR3 protein. Of 70,000 or so distinct CDR3 sequences in the sample, around a quarter are singletons; the top ten hold around 27%. The material sequenced was blood, either unsorted or a sorted T cell fraction (not recorded which). This TCR was recovered from a human donor who was either an allogeneic HSCT recipient or a stem cell or donor lymphocyte infusion donor (not recorded which). It is not recorded whose cells these are; they may come from a transplant donor. The chain employs TRBV20-1 and TRBJ2-7; 8 bases map to TRBD1. As DNA, the CDR3 is TGCAGTGCTAGAGTGGGACAGGTATTATACGAGCAGTACTTC. Its translation is CSARVGQVLYEQYF.